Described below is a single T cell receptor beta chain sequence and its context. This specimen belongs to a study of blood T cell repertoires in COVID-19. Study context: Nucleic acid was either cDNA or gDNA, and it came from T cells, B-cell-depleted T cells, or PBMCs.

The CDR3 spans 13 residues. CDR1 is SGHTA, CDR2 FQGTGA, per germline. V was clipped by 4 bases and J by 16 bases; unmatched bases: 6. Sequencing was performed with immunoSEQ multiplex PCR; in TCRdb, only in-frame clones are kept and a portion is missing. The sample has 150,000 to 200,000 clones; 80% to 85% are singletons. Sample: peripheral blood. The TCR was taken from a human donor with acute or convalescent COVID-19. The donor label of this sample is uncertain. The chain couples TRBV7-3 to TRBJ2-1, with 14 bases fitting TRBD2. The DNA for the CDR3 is TGTGCCAGCAGCTCGACTAGCGGGGGGGCCCAATTCTTC. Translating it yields CASSSTSGGAQFF.